A selection of T cell receptor beta chains follows, all from one sample in a study of T cell repertoires in cytomegalovirus infection. TCRdb redid the calling of the reads with MiXCR, one entry per CDR3 protein. The sample has fewer than 250,000 distinct CDR3 sequences, around 12% seen once. Source material: PBMCs. The source is a human donor in good health (CMV status not recorded). Some clones in this sample may be carry-over from other donors' samples. CDR3s include the opening cysteine and the closing phenylalanine or tryptophan. A D gene is named only where the DNA matches it firmly. Clone size is not always given. Where it is, it says once, few, many or a class for expanded clones.

d_gene	abundance	v_gene	j_gene	CDR3aa	CDR3nt
NA	NA	TRBV5-1	TRBJ2-7	CASSLTGTRIYEQYF	TGCGCCAGCAGCCTAACCGGGACACGAATTTACGAGCAGTACTTC
TRBD1	many	TRBV7-2	TRBJ1-1	CASSLARDSRWAFF	TGTGCCAGCAGCTTAGCCCGGGACAGCCGTTGGGCTTTCTTT
TRBD1	NA	TRBV6-8	TRBJ1-3	CASSFGGTGVGNTIYF	TGTGCCAGCAGTTTCGGAGGGACAGGGGTAGGAAACACCATATATTTT
TRBD1	NA	TRBV7-3	TRBJ2-6	CASSSGTGLSGANVLTF	TGTGCCAGCAGCTCCGGGACAGGCCTCTCTGGGGCCAACGTCCTGACTTTC
NA	many	TRBV6-5	TRBJ1-4	CASSYHGTNEKLFF	TGTGCCAGCAGTTATCACGGGACTAATGAAAAACTGTTTTTT
NA	NA	TRBV20-1	TRBJ1-1	CSGTGITEAFF	TGCAGTGGAACAGGGATCACTGAAGCTTTCTTT
NA	NA	TRBV6-2/TRBV6-3	TRBJ2-5	CASSYRVNQETQYF	TGTGCCAGCAGTTACAGGGTCAACCAAGAGACCCAGTACTTC
TRBD1	many	TRBV7-9	TRBJ1-1	CASSLDKRQGQNTEAFF	TGTGCCAGCAGCTTAGATAAAAGACAGGGACAAAACACTGAAGCTTTCTTT
TRBD2	many	TRBV19	TRBJ2-1	CASIPGGSVNEQFF	TGTGCCAGTATTCCCGGCGGGAGCGTAAATGAGCAGTTCTTC
NA	few	TRBV3-1	TRBJ2-5	CASNKRGTEETQYF	TGTGCCAGCAACAAACGGGGGACCGAAGAGACCCAGTACTTC
NA	NA	TRBV11-3	TRBJ2-5	CARSANWDTRAQTQYF	TGTGCCAGAAGCGCTAATTGGGATACGAGGGCGCAGACCCAGTACTTC
NA	NA	TRBV6-1	TRBJ2-1	CASSSGENNEQFF	TGTGCCAGCAGTTCTGGGGAGAACAATGAGCAGTTCTTC
NA	NA	TRBV3-1	TRBJ1-1	CASERDTEAFF	TGTGCCAGCGAGCGGGACACTGAAGCTTTCTTT
NA	few	TRBV4-3	TRBJ1-2	CASSQDSRANYGYTF	TGCGCCAGCAGCCAAGATAGCAGGGCTAACTATGGCTACACCTTC
NA	many	TRBV7-2	TRBJ1-5	CASSLGDRDTNQPQHF	TGTGCCAGCAGCTTAGGAGACCGGGACACCAATCAGCCCCAGCATTTT
TRBD2	few	TRBV11-2	TRBJ2-7	CASSPGGGFSEQYF	TGTGCCAGCAGCCCGGGAGGGGGGTTCTCCGAGCAGTACTTC
NA	many	TRBV7-2	TRBJ1-2	CASSFAALYGYTF	TGTGCCAGCAGCTTCGCGGCTCTCTATGGCTACACCTTC
NA	many	TRBV28	TRBJ2-1	CASSRRVIYNEQFF	TGTGCCAGCAGTCGCAGGGTAATCTACAATGAGCAGTTCTTC
NA	few	TRBV6-5	TRBJ1-4	CASSAPSLGGNEKLFF	TGTGCCAGCAGTGCCCCGTCTCTAGGCGGTAATGAAAAACTGTTTTTT
TRBD1	NA	TRBV20-1	TRBJ2-7	CSARSGTGTNEQYF	TGCAGTGCTAGATCCGGGACAGGGACAAACGAGCAGTACTTC
NA	many	TRBV7-2	TRBJ1-1	CASSPIPMGANTEAFF	TGTGCCAGCAGCCCCATCCCGATGGGGGCTAACACTGAAGCTTTCTTT
NA	NA	TRBV20-1	TRBJ2-1	CSASYRGGGEQFF	TGCAGTGCTAGCTACAGGGGAGGTGGTGAGCAGTTCTTC
NA	NA	TRBV5-1	TRBJ2-3	CASSLERPGDTQYF	TGCGCCAGCAGCTTGGAGCGGCCAGGGGATACGCAGTATTTT
NA	many	TRBV20-1	TRBJ2-7	CSASRPLGASYEQYF	TGCAGTGCTAGCCGGCCTCTAGGGGCCTCCTACGAGCAGTACTTC
TRBD2	many	TRBV28	TRBJ2-1	CASSLPREGEQFF	TGTGCCAGCAGTTTACCGCGGGAGGGGGAGCAGTTCTTC
NA	many	TRBV7-3	TRBJ2-5	CASSLSGTNQETQYF	TGTGCCAGCAGCTTAAGCGGCACCAATCAAGAGACCCAGTACTTC
TRBD1	NA	TRBV7-6	TRBJ2-1	CASSQRGTGLGNEQFF	TGTGCCAGCAGCCAGCGCGGGACAGGGTTGGGCAATGAGCAGTTCTTC
TRBD1	many	TRBV6-2/TRBV6-3	TRBJ2-2	CASRDRALQSDTGELFF	TGTGCCAGCAGGGACAGGGCTCTTCAGTCGGACACCGGGGAGCTGTTTTTT
NA	many	TRBV12-3/TRBV12-4	TRBJ1-1	CASLKAQGIPEAFF	TGTGCCAGCCTTAAGGCGCAGGGGATCCCTGAAGCTTTCTTT
NA	many	TRBV7-2	TRBJ2-7	CASSPGRGQGYEQYF	TGTGCCAGCAGCCCCGGGAGGGGGCAGGGCTACGAGCAGTACTTC
NA	NA	TRBV27	TRBJ2-7	CASSFRENYEQYF	TGTGCCAGCAGTTTCCGGGAGAACTACGAGCAGTACTTC
NA	NA	TRBV9	TRBJ1-3	CASSVDPESSGNTIYF	TGTGCCAGCAGCGTAGATCCGGAGAGCTCTGGAAACACCATATATTTT
NA	many	TRBV7-9	TRBJ1-2	CASSHPGLSGDGYTF	TGTGCCAGCAGCCATCCGGGCCTCTCCGGGGACGGCTACACCTTC
NA	many	TRBV7-9	TRBJ2-5	CASSFDRGMETQYF	TGTGCCAGCAGCTTCGACCGGGGGATGGAGACCCAGTACTTC
TRBD1	many	TRBV7-2	TRBJ1-5	CASSSGGVNQPQHF	TGTGCCAGCAGCTCAGGGGGGGTCAATCAGCCCCAGCATTTT
TRBD1	many	TRBV10-2	TRBJ1-1	CASSEGRGANTEAFF	TGCGCCAGCAGTGAAGGCAGGGGGGCGAACACTGAAGCTTTCTTT
TRBD2	NA	TRBV5-1	TRBJ2-2	CASSLLAGAGELFF	TGCGCCAGCAGCTTGTTGGCGGGGGCCGGGGAGCTGTTTTTT
TRBD2	many	TRBV20-1	TRBJ2-5	CSARYLAGVEETQYF	TGCAGTGCTAGGTATCTAGCGGGAGTAGAGGAGACCCAGTACTTC
TRBD1	NA	TRBV7-6	TRBJ1-2	CASSFGTGVGTGYTF	TGTGCCAGCAGCTTCGGGACAGGGGTTGGTACCGGCTACACCTTC
TRBD2	many	TRBV7-3	TRBJ2-1	CASSSTGTSGRNEQFF	TGTGCCAGCAGCTCCACCGGGACTAGCGGGAGAAATGAGCAGTTCTTC
TRBD2	many	TRBV20-1	TRBJ2-5	CSASRPLAGAETQYF	TGCAGTGCTAGTCGCCCACTAGCGGGAGCAGAGACCCAGTACTTC
NA	NA	TRBV12-3/TRBV12-4	TRBJ2-2	CASSPAPGGTGELFF	TGTGCCAGCAGCCCCGCCCCAGGCGGGACCGGGGAGCTGTTTTTT
NA	few	TRBV2	TRBJ2-1	CASKYSAQNNEQFF	TGTGCCAGCAAGTACAGCGCTCAGAACAATGAGCAGTTCTTC
NA	few	TRBV19	TRBJ2-1	CASSIHNEQFF	TGTGCCAGTAGTATTCACAATGAGCAGTTCTTC
TRBD1	NA	TRBV29-1	TRBJ2-5	CSGTGDQETQYF	TGCAGCGGAACAGGGGACCAAGAGACCCAGTACTTC
TRBD1	few	TRBV2	TRBJ2-1	CASSAPSDRVIEQFF	TGTGCCAGCAGCGCTCCTTCCGACAGGGTAATTGAGCAGTTCTTC
NA	few	TRBV10-3	TRBJ1-1	CAISERTQNTEAFF	TGTGCCATCAGTGAAAGGACGCAGAACACTGAAGCTTTCTTT
TRBD2	NA	TRBV6-2/TRBV6-3	TRBJ2-7	CASRATSGYVQYF	TGTGCCAGCAGGGCGACTAGCGGGTACGTGCAGTACTTC
NA	few	TRBV9	TRBJ1-2	CASSAPRGAAGYTF	TGTGCCAGCAGCGCACCCCGTGGGGCAGCTGGCTACACCTTC
NA	many	TRBV19	TRBJ1-2	CASSPRSLYGYTF	TGTGCCAGTAGTCCTCGATCCCTCTATGGCTACACCTTC
TRBD2	few	TRBV5-4	TRBJ2-1	CASSLKLAGDYNEQFF	TGTGCCAGCAGCTTGAAACTAGCGGGGGACTACAATGAGCAGTTCTTC
NA	few	TRBV29-1	TRBJ1-2	CSASFGTSYGYTF	TGCAGCGCCTCTTTTGGGACCTCCTATGGCTACACCTTC
NA	many	TRBV11-3	TRBJ2-1	CASSSHRGEQFF	TGTGCCAGCAGCTCCCACAGAGGTGAGCAGTTCTTC
NA	few	TRBV28	TRBJ1-4	CASSPGGTNEKLFF	TGTGCCAGCAGTCCGGGGGGCACTAATGAAAAACTGTTTTTT
TRBD1	NA	TRBV4-3	TRBJ2-2	CASGHRGLWAGELFF	TGCGCCAGCGGGCACAGGGGGTTGTGGGCCGGGGAGCTGTTTTTT
NA	NA	TRBV5-5	TRBJ2-7	CASSSGGSTFYEQYF	TGTGCCAGCAGCTCCGGGGGTAGCACTTTCTACGAGCAGTACTTC
TRBD2	NA	TRBV7-9	TRBJ2-7	CASSGAFYEQYF	TGTGCCAGTAGCGGGGCGTTCTACGAGCAGTACTTC
NA	many	TRBV7-2	TRBJ2-2	CASSPRAQAGTGELFF	TGTGCCAGCAGCCCCAGGGCCCAGGCTGGCACCGGGGAGCTGTTTTTT
TRBD1	many	TRBV10-3	TRBJ2-7	CAISFAGTGDFEQYF	TGTGCCATCAGCTTCGCCGGGACAGGGGATTTCGAGCAGTACTTC
NA	many	TRBV6-6	TRBJ1-6	CASSYSAGVGSYNSPLHF	TGTGCCAGCAGTTACTCGGCAGGGGTGGGCTCCTATAATTCACCCCTCCACTTT